Each of the 13 T cell receptor beta chains below was sequenced from the same sample in a study of T-cell reconstitution after alpha-beta-depleted transplantation in children (dated by TCRdb to about 2016). Explained via the paper, the treatment or condition label denotes: allogeneic hematopoietic cell transplantation with graft depleted of TCRalphabeta T cells and CD19 B cells. The protocol used for the library was PCR. Sequencing relied on an Illumina HiSeq 2500. Molecular barcoding was employed in the preparation of TCR libraries, with unique molecular identifiers being used to normalize TCRbeta repertoire quantification. TCRdb passed the public sequencing reads through fastp at Q25 and MiXCR, retaining productive beta sequences. Under each unique CDR3 protein, matching rows form one entry showing the most common genes and DNA. The sample table shows about 640,000 distinct CDR3 sequences, and under 15% are seen once. 2.2% of the sample is taken by the ten largest.

The sequenced sample was PBMCs, mostly from graft donor cells, obtained 360 days after TCRalphabeta/CD19-depleted stem cell transplant. The receptors shown here come from a male patient younger than 18 who had a stem cell transplant for acute myeloid leukemia, so the T cells may come from the graft donor.

This clonotype was counted at least ten times. The chain links TRBV3-1 to TRBJ2-2; 9 nucleotides align to TRBD1. This CDR3 region has 17 residues. CDR1 and CDR2 from the germline V gene are LGHDT and YNNKEL (reference sequence). V lost 4 bases to trimming and J lost 7 bases; unmatched junction nucleotides: 13. In nucleotides, the CDR3 is TGTGCCAGCAGCCTACAACCGGGACAGGGATATGTCGGGGAGCTGTTTTTT. It specifies CASSLQPGQGYVGELFF.

This clonotype was counted only a few times. This chain connects TRBV4-2 to TRBJ2-2, with a weak D call TRBD2 (6 bases). The germline V gene has CDR1 LGHNA and CDR2 YNFKEQ. This CDR3 has 19 residues. Deletions cut 1 base from V and 2 bases from J, with 20 bases between. CDR3: CASSQVAAGSWGNTGELFF. In DNA, the CDR3 is TGTGCCAGCAGCCAAGTTGCAGCGGGCTCTTGGGGTAACACCGGGGAGCTGTTTTTT.

This clonotype was detected a few times. This chain joins TRBV10-3 and TRBJ2-5; D is perhaps TRBD1 (5 bases). Germline values: CDR1 ENHRY, CDR2 SYGVKD. The CDR3 is made up of 13 amino acids. V was shortened by 1 base and J by 5 bases, with 8 bases between the two germline ends. The CDR3 region is CAISEFGAETQYF. Written as DNA, the CDR3 is TGTGCCATCAGTGAGTTTGGGGCGGAGACCCAGTACTTC.

This clonotype was counted only a few times. CDR3 loop: CSASAGGAGNQPQHF. CDR3 nucleotide sequence: TGCAGTGCTAGTGCCGGGGGCGCGGGCAATCAGCCCCAGCATTTT. V is TRBV20-1 and J is TRBJ1-5; maybe TRBD1 (6 bases). This CDR3 contains 15 residues. Per the germline V gene, CDR1 is DFQATT and CDR2 is SNEGSKA (reference sequence). V lost 3 bases to trimming and J lost 2 bases, with 14 bases between them.

This clonotype was counted ten times or more. This chain uses TRBV4-3 with TRBJ2-7; no clear D gene. Germline-derived CDR1 and CDR2 are LGHNA and YSLEER. The CDR3 is 14 residues long. Trimming left V 0 bases short and J 0 bases short, with 6 bases between. The CDR3, as DNA: TGCGCCAGCAGCCAAGACAGAGGCTCCTACGAGCAGTACTTC. Translated, it gives CASSQDRGSYEQYF.

This clonotype was found many times. The chain is built from TRBV5-5 and TRBJ2-1; no clear D. The ends were cut back, 1 base at V and 6 bases at J, with 11 bases in the middle. CDR1 SGHKS and CDR2 YYEKEE come from the germline V gene (reference sequence). This CDR3 contains 14 residues. CDR3 sequence: CASSLPIQLNEQFF. In DNA, the CDR3 is TGTGCCAGCAGCTTGCCCATACAACTCAATGAGCAGTTCTTC.

In this sample, this clonotype turned up a few times. The V gene is TRBV4-2, the J gene TRBJ2-5, with TRBD2 identical over 8 bases. In germline, CDR1 is LGHNA, CDR2 YNFKEQ. The CDR3 has 18 residues. V gave up 4 bases and J gave up 4 bases; unmatched junction bases: 17. The CDR3 bases are TGTGCCAGCAGCCCTCATGGTGCTAGCGGGCCGACGGGAGAGACCCAGTACTTC. The encoded protein is CASSPHGASGPTGETQYF.

The sample holds many counts of this clonotype. V usage is TRBV29-1 and J usage is TRBJ2-7; no reliable D call. Germline CDR1 SQVTM, CDR2 ANQGSEA. The CDR3 is 14 amino acids. V dropped 4 bases and J dropped 0 bases, with 13 bases sitting between them. CDR3 in amino acids: CSVGSPESSYEQYF. CDR3 bases: TGCAGCGTTGGTTCACCAGAAAGCTCCTACGAGCAGTACTTC.

This clonotype has a handful of counts. The chain combines TRBV28 with TRBJ2-6, with D hard to call. Germline CDR1 reads MDHEN; CDR2 reads SYDVKM. V lost 3 bases and J 5 bases, leaving 2 bases between the germline ends. CDR3 length equals 12 residues. The chain's CDR3 is CASSFRANVLTF. The CDR3 nucleotides are TGTGCCAGCAGTTTTCGGGCCAACGTCCTGACTTTC.

The V gene is TRBV7-9, the J gene TRBJ2-7, with TRBD1 matching over 10 bases. V gave up 1 base and J gave up 2 bases; unmatched junction bases: 8. The germline V gene encodes CDR1 SEHNR and CDR2 FQNEAQ (reference sequence). This CDR3 has 17 amino acids. The CDR3, as DNA: TGTGCCAGCAGCTTAGGGGAGACAGGGGGCTCGACCTACGAGCAGTACTTC. It yields the protein CASSLGETGGSTYEQYF.

This clonotype was detected only a few times. This chain joins TRBV7-9 and TRBJ2-6; D call uncertain. Germline-derived CDR1 and CDR2 are SEHNR and FQNEAQ (reference sequence). Trimming took 3 bases from V and 0 from J, leaving 12 bases between them. The CDR3 spans 17 residues. DNA for the CDR3: TGTGCCAGCAGCTTCCTCGGCAGCAACTCTGGGGCCAACGTCCTGACTTTC. It yields the protein CASSFLGSNSGANVLTF. Complete variable domain (other parts from reference TRBV7-9 and TRBJ2-6): DTGVSQNPRHKITKRGQNVTFRCDPISEHNRLYWYRQTLGQGPEFLTYFQNEAQLEKSRLLSDRFSAERPKGSFSTLEIQRTEQGDSAMYLCASSFLGSNSGANVLTFGAGSRLTVL.

This clonotype was counted at least ten times. V usage is TRBV6-1 and J usage is TRBJ1-4; D not resolved. The V end was cut by 7 bases, the J end by 5 bases, with 14 bases between. Germline V gives CDR1 MNHNS, CDR2 SASEGT. The CDR3 contains 14 residues. The CDR3 nucleotides are TGTGCCAGCACCGCTTGGGCGGGAAATGAAAAACTGTTTTTT. Translating gives CASTAWAGNEKLFF.

This clonotype was seen only a few times. The chain is built from TRBV10-3 and TRBJ2-5; D unresolved. CDR3 length: 12 amino acids. Trimming removed 6 bases from V and 2 bases from J, with 7 bases in between. CDR1 is ENHRY, CDR2 SYGVKD, per germline. CDR3 amino acids: CAISALQETQYF. DNA for the CDR3: TGTGCCATCAGCGCCCTGCAAGAGACCCAGTACTTC.